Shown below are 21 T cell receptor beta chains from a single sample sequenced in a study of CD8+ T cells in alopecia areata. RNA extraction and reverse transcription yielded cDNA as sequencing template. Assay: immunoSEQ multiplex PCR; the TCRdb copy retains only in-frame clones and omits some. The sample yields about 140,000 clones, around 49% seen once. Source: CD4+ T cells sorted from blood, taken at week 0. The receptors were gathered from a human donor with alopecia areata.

Here the CDR3 DNA reads TGTGCCAGCAGCTTCCCAGATCACTATGGCTACACCTTC. This codes for CASSFPDHYGYTF. This sequence joins TRBV11-1 and TRBJ1-2; D is unclear. Germline V gene sequence: CDR1 SGHAT, CDR2 FQDESV (reference sequence). There are 13 residues in the CDR3. V lost 3 bases to trimming and J lost 3 bases, with 8 bases between them.

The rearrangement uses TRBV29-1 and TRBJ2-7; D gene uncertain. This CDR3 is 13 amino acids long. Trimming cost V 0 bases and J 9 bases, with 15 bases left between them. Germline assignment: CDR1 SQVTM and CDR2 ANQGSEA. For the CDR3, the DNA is TGCAGCGTTGAAGATGATGCACGCTCGGCGCAGTACTTC. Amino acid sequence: CSVEDDARSAQYF.

CDR3 protein: CASSLPLAGGYEQYF. As DNA, the CDR3 is TGTGCCAGCAGTTTACCCCTAGCGGGAGGCTACGAGCAGTACTTC. V is TRBV25-1 and J is TRBJ2-7; the match to TRBD2 covers 11 bases. The CDR3 is made up of 15 amino acids. CDR1 is MGHDK and CDR2 is SYGVNS in the germline V gene. Trimming took 5 bases from V and 3 from J; bases not matched to a gene: 6.

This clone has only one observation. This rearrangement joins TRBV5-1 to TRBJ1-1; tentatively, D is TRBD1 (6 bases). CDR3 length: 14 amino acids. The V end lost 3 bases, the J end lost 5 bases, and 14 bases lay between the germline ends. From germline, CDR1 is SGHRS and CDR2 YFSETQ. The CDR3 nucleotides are TGCGCCAGCAGCTGGACACAGGGCTCGACTGAAGCTTTCTTT. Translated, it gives CASSWTQGSTEAFF.

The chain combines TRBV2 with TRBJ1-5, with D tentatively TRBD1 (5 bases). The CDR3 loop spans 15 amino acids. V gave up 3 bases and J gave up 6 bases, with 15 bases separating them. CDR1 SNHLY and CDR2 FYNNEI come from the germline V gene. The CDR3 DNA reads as TGTGCCAGCAGTGAGGTCAGGGCAGATAGTCAGCCCCAGCATTTT. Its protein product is CASSEVRADSQPQHF.

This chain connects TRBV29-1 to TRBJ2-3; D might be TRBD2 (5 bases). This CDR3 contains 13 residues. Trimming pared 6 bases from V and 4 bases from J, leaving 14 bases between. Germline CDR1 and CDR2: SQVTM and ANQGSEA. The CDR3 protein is CSVGMLTADTQYF. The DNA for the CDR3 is TGCAGCGTCGGGATGCTGACGGCAGATACGCAGTATTTT.

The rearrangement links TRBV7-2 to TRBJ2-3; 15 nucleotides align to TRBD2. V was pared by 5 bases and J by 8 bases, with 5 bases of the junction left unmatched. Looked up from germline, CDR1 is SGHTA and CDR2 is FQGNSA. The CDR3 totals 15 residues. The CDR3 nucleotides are TGTGCCAGCAGCACGGGACTAGCGGGAGGTGGTACGCAGTATTTT. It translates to CASSTGLAGGGTQYF.

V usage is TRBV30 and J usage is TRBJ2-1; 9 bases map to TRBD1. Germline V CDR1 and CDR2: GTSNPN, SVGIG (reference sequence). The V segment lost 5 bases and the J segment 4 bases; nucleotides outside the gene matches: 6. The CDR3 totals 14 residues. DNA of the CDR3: TGTGCCTGGGACCCGGGACAGGGATACAATGAGCAGTTCTTC. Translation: CAWDPGQGYNEQFF.

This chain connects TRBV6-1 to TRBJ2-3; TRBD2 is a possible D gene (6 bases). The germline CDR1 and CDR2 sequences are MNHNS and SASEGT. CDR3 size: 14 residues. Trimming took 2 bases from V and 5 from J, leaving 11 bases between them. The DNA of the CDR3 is TGTGCCAGCAGTGAAACTAGCTGGCGAGATACGCAGTATTTT. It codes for CASSETSWRDTQYF.

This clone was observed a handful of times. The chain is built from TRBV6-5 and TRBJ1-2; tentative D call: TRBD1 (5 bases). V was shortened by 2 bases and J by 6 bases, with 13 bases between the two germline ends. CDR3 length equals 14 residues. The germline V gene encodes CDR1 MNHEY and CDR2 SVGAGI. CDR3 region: CASSYRARGNGYTF. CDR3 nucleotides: TGTGCCAGCAGTTACAGGGCTAGGGGCAATGGCTACACCTTC.

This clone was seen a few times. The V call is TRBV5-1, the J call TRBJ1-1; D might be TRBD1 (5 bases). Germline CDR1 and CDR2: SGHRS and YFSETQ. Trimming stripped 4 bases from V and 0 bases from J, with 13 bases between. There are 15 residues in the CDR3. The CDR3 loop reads CASSRDGGVNTEAFF. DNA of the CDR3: TGCGCCAGCAGCCGGGACGGAGGGGTGAACACTGAAGCTTTCTTT.

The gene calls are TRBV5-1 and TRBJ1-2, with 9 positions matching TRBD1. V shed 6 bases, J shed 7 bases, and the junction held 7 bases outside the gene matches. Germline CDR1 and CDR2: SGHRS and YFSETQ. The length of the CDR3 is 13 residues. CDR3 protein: CASTPGTGSGYTF. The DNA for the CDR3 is TGCGCCAGCACCCCCGGGACAGGGTCTGGCTACACCTTC.

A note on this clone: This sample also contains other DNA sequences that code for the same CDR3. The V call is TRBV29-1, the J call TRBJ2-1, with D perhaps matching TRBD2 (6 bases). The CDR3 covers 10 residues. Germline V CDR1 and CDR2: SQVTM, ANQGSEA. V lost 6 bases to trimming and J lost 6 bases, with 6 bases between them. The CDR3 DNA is TGCAGCGTGGGAGGCAATGAGCAGTTCTTC. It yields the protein CSVGGNEQFF.

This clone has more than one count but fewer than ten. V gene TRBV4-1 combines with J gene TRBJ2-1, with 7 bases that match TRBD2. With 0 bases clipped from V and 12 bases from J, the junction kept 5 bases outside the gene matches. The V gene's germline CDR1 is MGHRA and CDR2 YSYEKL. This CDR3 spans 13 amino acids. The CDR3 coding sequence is TGCGCCAGCAGCCAAGATTTCTTAGCGGGGCAGTTCTTC. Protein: CASSQDFLAGQFF.

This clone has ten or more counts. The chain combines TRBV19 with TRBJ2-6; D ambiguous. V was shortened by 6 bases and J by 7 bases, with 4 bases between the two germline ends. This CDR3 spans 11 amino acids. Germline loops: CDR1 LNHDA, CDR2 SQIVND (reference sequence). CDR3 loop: CASSDANVLTF. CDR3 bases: TGTGCCAGTAGCGACGCCAACGTCCTGACTTTC.

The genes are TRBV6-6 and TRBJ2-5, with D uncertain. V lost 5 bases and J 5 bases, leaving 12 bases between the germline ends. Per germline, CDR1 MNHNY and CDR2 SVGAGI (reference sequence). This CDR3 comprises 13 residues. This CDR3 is CASSPVPPETQYF. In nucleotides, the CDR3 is TGTGCCAGCAGTCCCGTCCCGCCGGAGACCCAGTACTTC.

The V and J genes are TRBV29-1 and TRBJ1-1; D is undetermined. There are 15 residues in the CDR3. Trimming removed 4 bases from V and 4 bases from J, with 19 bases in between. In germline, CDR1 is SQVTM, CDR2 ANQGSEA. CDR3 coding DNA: TGCAGCGTTGGTTTGGGAGATCGGCCGAGCACTGAAGCTTTCTTT. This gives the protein CSVGLGDRPSTEAFF.

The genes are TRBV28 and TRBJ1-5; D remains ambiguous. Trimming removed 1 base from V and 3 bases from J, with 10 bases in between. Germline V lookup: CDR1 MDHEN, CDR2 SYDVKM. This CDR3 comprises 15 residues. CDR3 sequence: CASSLLGSNNQPQHF. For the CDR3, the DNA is TGTGCCAGCAGTTTATTAGGCAGCAACAATCAGCCCCAGCATTTT.

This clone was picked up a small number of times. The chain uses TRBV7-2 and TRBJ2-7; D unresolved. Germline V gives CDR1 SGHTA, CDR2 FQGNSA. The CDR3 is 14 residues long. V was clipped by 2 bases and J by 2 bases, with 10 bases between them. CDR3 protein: CASSLRIAPYEQYF. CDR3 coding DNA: TGTGCCAGCAGCTTAAGGATAGCACCCTACGAGCAGTACTTC.

The CDR3 coding sequence is TGTGCCAGCAGCTTAGTGGGCGGGAGCTCCTACAATGAGCAGTTCTTC. Translation gives CASSLVGGSSYNEQFF. The rearrangement links TRBV7-9 to TRBJ2-1, with 7 bases that match TRBD2. CDR1 is SEHNR, CDR2 FQNEAQ, per germline (reference sequence). V lost 1 base to trimming and J lost 0 bases; unmatched junction nucleotides: 3. CDR3 length: 16 residues.

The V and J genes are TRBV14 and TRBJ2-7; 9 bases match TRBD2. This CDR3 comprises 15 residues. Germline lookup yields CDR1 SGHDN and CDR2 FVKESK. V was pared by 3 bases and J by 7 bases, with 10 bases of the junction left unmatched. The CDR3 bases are TGTGCCAGCAGCCATGGGACTAGCACTCCAAGGGAGCAGTACTTC. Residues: CASSHGTSTPREQYF.